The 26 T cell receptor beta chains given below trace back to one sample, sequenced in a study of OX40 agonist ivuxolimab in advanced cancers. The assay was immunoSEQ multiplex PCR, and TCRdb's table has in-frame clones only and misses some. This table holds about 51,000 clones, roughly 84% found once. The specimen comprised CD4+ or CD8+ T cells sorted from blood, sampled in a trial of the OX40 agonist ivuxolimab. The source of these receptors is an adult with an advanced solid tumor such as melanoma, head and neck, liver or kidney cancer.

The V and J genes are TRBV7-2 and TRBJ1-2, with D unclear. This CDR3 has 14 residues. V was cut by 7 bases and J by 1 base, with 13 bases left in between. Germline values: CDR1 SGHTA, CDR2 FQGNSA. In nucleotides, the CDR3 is TGTGCCAGCAACTTTGGCGGGGTTAACTATGGCTACACCTTC. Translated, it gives CASNFGGVNYGYTF.

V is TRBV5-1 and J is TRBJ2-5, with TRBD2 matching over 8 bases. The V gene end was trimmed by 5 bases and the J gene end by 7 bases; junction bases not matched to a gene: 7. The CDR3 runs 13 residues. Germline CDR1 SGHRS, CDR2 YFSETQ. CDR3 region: CASRGSSGGTQYF. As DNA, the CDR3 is TGCGCCAGCAGGGGTTCCAGCGGGGGGACCCAGTACTTC.

Here the CDR3 reads CASSARGQRSTDTQYF. The CDR3 nucleotides read TGTGCCAGTAGTGCCCGGGGGCAGAGATCCACAGATACGCAGTATTTT. This sequence joins TRBV19 and TRBJ2-3; D assignment may be TRBD1 or TRBD2 (6 bases each). This CDR3 is 16 amino acids long. Trimming removed 5 bases at V and 2 bases at J, with 17 bases between. Germline V CDR1 and CDR2: LNHDA, SQIVND (reference sequence).

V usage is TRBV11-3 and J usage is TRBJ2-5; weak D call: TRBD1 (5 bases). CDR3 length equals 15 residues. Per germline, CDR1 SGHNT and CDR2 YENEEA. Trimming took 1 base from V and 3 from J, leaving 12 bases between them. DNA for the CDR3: TGTGCCAGCAGCTTAGGTTTGGACACCAAAGAGACCCAGTACTTC. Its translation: CASSLGLDTKETQYF.

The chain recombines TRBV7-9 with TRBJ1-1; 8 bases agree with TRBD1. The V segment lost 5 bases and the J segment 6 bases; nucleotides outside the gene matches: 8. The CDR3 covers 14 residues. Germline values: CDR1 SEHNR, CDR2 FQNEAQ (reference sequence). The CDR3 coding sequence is TGTGCCAGCAGCCCGGGACAGGATAGCGCTGAAGCTTTCTTT. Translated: CASSPGQDSAEAFF.

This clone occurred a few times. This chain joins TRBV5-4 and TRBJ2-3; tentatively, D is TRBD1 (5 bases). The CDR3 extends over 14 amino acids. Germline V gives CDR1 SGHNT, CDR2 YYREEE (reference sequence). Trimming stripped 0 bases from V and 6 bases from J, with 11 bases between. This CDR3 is CASSLGGRLDTQYF. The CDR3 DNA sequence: TGTGCCAGCAGCTTGGGGGGCCGGTTGGATACGCAGTATTTT.

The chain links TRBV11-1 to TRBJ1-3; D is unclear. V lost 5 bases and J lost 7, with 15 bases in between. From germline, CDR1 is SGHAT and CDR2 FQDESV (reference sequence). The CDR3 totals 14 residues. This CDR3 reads CASSEVALGNTIYF. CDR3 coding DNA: TGTGCCAGCAGCGAGGTGGCCCTGGGGAACACCATATATTTT.

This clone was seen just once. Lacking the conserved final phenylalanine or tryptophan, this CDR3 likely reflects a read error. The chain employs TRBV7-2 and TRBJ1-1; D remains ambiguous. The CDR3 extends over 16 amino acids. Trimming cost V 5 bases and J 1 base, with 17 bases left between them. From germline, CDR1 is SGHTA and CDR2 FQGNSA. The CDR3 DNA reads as TGTGCCAGCAGCCGATTCCCCCGGGGAGGGAACACTGAAGCTTTCTCT. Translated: CASSRFPRGGNTEAFS.

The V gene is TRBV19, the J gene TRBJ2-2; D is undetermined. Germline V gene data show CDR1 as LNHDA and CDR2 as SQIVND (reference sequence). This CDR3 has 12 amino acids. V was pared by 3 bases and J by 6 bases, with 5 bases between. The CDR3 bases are TGTGCCAGTAGTATGCGTTCCGGGGAGCTGTTTTTT. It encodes CASSMRSGELFF.

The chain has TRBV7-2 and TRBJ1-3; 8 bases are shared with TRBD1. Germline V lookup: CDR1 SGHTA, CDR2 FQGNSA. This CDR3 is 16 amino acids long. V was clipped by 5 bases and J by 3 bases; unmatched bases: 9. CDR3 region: CASSEWARGLGNTIYF. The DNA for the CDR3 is TGTGCCAGCAGCGAGTGGGCCAGGGGGCTTGGAAACACCATATATTTT.

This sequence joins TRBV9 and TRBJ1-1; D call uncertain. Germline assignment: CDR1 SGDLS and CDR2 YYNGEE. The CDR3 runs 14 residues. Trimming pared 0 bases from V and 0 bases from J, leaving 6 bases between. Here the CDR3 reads CASSVDRLNTEAFF. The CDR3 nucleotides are TGTGCCAGCAGCGTAGATAGGCTGAACACTGAAGCTTTCTTT.

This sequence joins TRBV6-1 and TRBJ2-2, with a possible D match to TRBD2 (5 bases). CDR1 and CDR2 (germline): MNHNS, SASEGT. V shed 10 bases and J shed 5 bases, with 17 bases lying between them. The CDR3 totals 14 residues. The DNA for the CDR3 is TGTGCCACCGGAACTAGTTCGGGGACCGGGGAGCTGTTTTTT. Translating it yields CATGTSSGTGELFF.

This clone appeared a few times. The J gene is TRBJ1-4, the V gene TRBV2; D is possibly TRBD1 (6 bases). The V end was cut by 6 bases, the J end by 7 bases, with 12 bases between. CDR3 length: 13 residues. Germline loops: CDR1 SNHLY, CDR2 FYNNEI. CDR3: CASSPGAVEKLFF. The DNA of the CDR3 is TGTGCCAGCAGCCCGGGGGCAGTTGAAAAACTGTTTTTT.

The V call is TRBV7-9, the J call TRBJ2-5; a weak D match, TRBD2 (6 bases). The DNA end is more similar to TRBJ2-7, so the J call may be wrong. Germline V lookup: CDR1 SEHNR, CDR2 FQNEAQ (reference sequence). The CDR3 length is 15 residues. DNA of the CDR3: TGTGCCAGCAGCTTAGGGGACTCCTGGCGGGACGAGCAGTACTTC. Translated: CASSLGDSWRDEQYF.

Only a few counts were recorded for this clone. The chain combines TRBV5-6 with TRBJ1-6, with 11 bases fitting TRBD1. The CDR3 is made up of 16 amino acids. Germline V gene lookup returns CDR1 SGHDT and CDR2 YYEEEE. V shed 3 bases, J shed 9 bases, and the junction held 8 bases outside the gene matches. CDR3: CASSWTGGPMGSPLHF. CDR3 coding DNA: TGTGCCAGCAGCTGGACAGGGGGCCCGATGGGTTCACCCCTCCACTTT.

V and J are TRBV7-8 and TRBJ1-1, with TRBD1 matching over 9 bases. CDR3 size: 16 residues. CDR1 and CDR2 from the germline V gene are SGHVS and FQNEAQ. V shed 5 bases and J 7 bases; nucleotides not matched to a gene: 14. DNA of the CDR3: TGTGCCAGCAGCATAAGACAGGGGGTACTTAGTGGTGAAGCTTTCTTT. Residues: CASSIRQGVLSGEAFF. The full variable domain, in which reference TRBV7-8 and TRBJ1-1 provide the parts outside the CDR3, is GAGVSQSPRYKVAKRGQDVALRCDPISGHVSLFWYQQALGQGPEFLTYFQNEAQLDKSGLPSDRFFAERPEGSVSTLKIQRTQQEDSAVYLCASSIRQGVLSGEAFFGQGTRLTVV.

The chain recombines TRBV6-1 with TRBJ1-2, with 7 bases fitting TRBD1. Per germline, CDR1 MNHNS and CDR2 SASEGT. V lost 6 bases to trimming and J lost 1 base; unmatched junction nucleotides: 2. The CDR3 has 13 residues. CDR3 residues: CASSRDSNYGYTF. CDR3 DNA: TGTGCCAGCAGCCGGGACAGTAACTATGGCTACACCTTC.

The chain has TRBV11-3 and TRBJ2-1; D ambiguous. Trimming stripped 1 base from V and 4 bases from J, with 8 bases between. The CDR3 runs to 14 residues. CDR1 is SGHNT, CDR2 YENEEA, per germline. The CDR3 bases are TGTGCCAGCAGCTTAGGAAGGGAATACAATGAGCAGTTCTTC. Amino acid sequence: CASSLGREYNEQFF.

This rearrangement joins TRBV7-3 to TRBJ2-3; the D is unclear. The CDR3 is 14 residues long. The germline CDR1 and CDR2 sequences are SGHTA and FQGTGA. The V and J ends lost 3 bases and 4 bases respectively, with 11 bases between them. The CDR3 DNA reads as TGTGCCAGCAGCTTTGGTCTACCCCCAGATACGCAGTATTTT. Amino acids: CASSFGLPPDTQYF.

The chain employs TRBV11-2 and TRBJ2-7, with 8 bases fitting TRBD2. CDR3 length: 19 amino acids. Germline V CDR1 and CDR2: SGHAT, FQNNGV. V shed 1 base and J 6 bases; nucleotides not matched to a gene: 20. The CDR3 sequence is CASSLAPAGAGTRFFEQYF. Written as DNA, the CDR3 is TGTGCCAGCAGCTTAGCCCCCGCCGGCGCCGGGACTAGGTTCTTCGAGCAGTACTTC.

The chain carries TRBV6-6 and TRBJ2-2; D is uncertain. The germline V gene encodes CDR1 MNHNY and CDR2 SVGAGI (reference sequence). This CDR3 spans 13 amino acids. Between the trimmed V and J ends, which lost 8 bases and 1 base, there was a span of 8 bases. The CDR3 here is CASSRLNTGELFF. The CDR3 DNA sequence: TGTGCCAGCTCACGACTGAACACCGGGGAGCTGTTTTTT.

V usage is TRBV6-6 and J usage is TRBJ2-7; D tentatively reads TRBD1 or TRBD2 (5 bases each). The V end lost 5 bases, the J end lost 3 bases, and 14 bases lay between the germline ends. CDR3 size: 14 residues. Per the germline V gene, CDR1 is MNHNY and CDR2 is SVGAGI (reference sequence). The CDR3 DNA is TGTGCCAGCAGTAACCCGGGACGGAACTACGAGCAGTACTTC. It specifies CASSNPGRNYEQYF.

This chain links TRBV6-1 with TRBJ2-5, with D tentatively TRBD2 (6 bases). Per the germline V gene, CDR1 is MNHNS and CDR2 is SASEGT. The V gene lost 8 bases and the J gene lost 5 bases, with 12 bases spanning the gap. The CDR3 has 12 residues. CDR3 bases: TGTGCCAGCTCCGGCGGGGCTGAGACCCAGTACTTC. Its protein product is CASSGGAETQYF.

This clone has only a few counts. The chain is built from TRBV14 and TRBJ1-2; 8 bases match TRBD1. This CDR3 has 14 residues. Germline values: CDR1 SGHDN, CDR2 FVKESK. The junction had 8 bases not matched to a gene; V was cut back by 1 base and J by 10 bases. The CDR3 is CASSQARTGRDYTF. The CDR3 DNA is TGTGCCAGCAGCCAAGCTAGGACAGGGCGAGACTACACCTTC.

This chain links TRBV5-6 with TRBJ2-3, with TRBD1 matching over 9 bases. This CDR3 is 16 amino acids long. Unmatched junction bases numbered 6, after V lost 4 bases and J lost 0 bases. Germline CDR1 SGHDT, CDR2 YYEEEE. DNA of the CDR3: TGTGCCAGCAGCCGTCTAGGGACAGGGAGCACAGATACGCAGTATTTT. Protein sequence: CASSRLGTGSTDTQYF.

CDR3 nucleotides: TGTGCCAGCAGCGTAGGGAGCGGGGGGGCCGGCAATGAGCAGTTCTTC. Translated: CASSVGSGGAGNEQFF. The chain employs TRBV9 and TRBJ2-1, with 10 bases aligning to TRBD2. The CDR3 consists of 16 residues. With 0 bases clipped from V and 6 bases from J, the junction kept 6 bases outside the gene matches. Per germline, CDR1 SGDLS and CDR2 YYNGEE.